Below are 13 T cell receptor beta chains sequenced from a single sample in a study of blood T cells in healthy people across ages (dated by TCRdb to between 2015 and 2016). Libraries were built with 5' RACE. These reads were obtained on an Illumina HiSeq 2500. A second PCR of roughly 6 to 12 cycles was run with a J-beta primer mix and a sample-barcoded 5' primer. TCRdb redid the processing of the public reads, applying fastp at Q25 and MiXCR, and retained in-frame beta chains. Every entry covers one CDR3 protein and lists the most common genes and DNA from its rows. For this sample there are fewer than 2,000,000 distinct CDR3 sequences; about 35% appear just once. Clones ranked in the top ten supply 11% of the sample. Specimen: blood. Every receptor here comes from a woman aged 30 to 39 in good health.

This clonotype was detected a few times. The chain uses TRBV5-1 and TRBJ1-2, with a weak D call TRBD1 (6 bases). The CDR3 covers 15 residues. The germline V gene has CDR1 SGHRS and CDR2 YFSETQ. With 4 bases removed from V and 1 base from J, the gap between germline ends came to 14 bases. CDR3 region: CASSENYRDNYGYTF. DNA of the CDR3: TGCGCCAGCAGCGAAAATTACAGGGATAACTATGGCTACACCTTC.

Ten or more counts support this clonotype. This chain links TRBV29-1 with TRBJ1-2; D may be TRBD1 (6 bases). Trimming stripped 3 bases from V and 7 bases from J, with 15 bases between. The CDR3 runs 13 residues. CDR1 and CDR2 (germline): SQVTM, ANQGSEA. The CDR3 sequence: CSVDHKRGAGYTF. As DNA, the CDR3 is TGCAGCGTTGATCACAAGCGGGGGGCTGGCTACACCTTC.

Details on this clonotype: Germline and junction disagree at one end, which may indicate a read error. The chain joins TRBV7-7 to TRBJ2-1; TRBD1 matches at 11 bases. The CDR3 has 15 residues. Germline assignment: CDR1 SSHAT and CDR2 FNYEAQ (reference sequence). CDR3 in DNA: TGTGCCAGCAGCCCCGGGACAGGGGGTGGCAATGAGCAGCTCTTC. This codes for CASSPGTGGGNEQLF. Based on the CDR3 plus reference TRBV7-7 and TRBJ2-1, the full variable domain is GAGVSQSPRYKVTKRGQDVTLRCDPISSHATLYWYQQALGQGPEFLTYFNYEAQPDKSGLPSDRFSAERPEGSISTLTIQRTEQRDSAMYRCASSPGTGGGNEQLFGPGTRLTVL.

The rearrangement joins TRBV5-1 to TRBJ1-1; D remains ambiguous. V lost 6 bases, J lost 0 bases, and 15 bases lay in between. Germline CDR1 reads SGHRS; CDR2 reads YFSETQ. This CDR3 is 15 amino acids long. CDR3 residues: CASKLGYRVNTEAFF. CDR3 nucleotides: TGCGCCAGCAAGCTTGGATATAGGGTGAACACTGAAGCTTTCTTT.

The CDR3 DNA is TGTGCCAGCAGCTCCCTCAGGATGGGGCGGTACGAGCAGTACTTC. This translates into CASSSLRMGRYEQYF. This chain uses TRBV13 with TRBJ2-5, with a weak D call TRBD1 (5 bases). The assigned J gene may be wrong: the sequence end matches TRBJ2-7 better. Germline CDR1 reads PRHDT; CDR2 reads FYEKMQ (reference sequence). This CDR3 comprises 15 residues.

Here the CDR3 reads CASSLTGTDTDTQYF. The CDR3 nucleotides are TGCGCCAGCAGCCTAACCGGGACGGACACAGATACGCAGTATTTT. V usage is TRBV5-1 and J usage is TRBJ2-3; D could derive from TRBD1 or TRBD2 (5 bases each). Trimming pared 4 bases from V and 2 bases from J, leaving 14 bases between. The CDR3 contains 15 residues. The V gene's germline CDR1 is SGHRS and CDR2 YFSETQ.

This clonotype was counted ten times or more. The chain combines TRBV5-1 with TRBJ2-3; TRBD1 agrees at 7 bases. The CDR3 is made up of 15 amino acids. The V gene's germline CDR1 is SGHRS and CDR2 YFSETQ. V lost 2 bases and J lost 5; bases outside the gene matches: 8. This CDR3 reads CASSLSDRDGDTQYF. CDR3 DNA: TGCGCCAGCAGCTTATCCGACAGGGATGGAGATACGCAGTATTTT.

The chain uses TRBV10-3 and TRBJ2-1; possibly TRBD2 for D (5 bases). Germline CDR1 ENHRY, CDR2 SYGVKD. The V end lost 10 bases, the J end lost 2 bases, and 12 bases lay between the germline ends. CDR3 length: 13 amino acids. The CDR3 nucleotides are TGTGCCAGTAGGGAGTCCGCCTACAATGAGCAGTTCTTC. Protein sequence: CASRESAYNEQFF.

About this clonotype: This could be a read error, since a much larger clone is one nucleotide away. This rearrangement joins TRBV20-1 to TRBJ2-1; tentative D call: TRBD2 (6 bases). This CDR3 contains 16 residues. Germline CDR1 reads DFQATT; CDR2 reads SNEGSKA (reference sequence). Deletions cut 4 bases from V and 4 bases from J, with 20 bases between. CDR3 sequence: CSANLLPGESYNEQFF. The CDR3 nucleotides are TGCAGTGCTAACCTCTTGCCGGGGGAATCGTACAATGAGCAGTTCTTC.

The chain combines TRBV20-1 with TRBJ2-1, with D tentatively TRBD1 (6 bases). V lost 7 bases and J lost 0, with 19 bases in between. The germline V gene encodes CDR1 DFQATT and CDR2 SNEGSKA (reference sequence). This CDR3 contains 16 residues. CDR3 bases: TGCAGTGGTGAGCGCAGAGGACAGCCCTCCTACAATGAGCAGTTCTTC. The encoded protein is CSGERRGQPSYNEQFF.

This clonotype has only a few counts. The chain carries TRBV20-1 and TRBJ1-2; D may be TRBD1 (5 bases). Germline values: CDR1 DFQATT, CDR2 SNEGSKA (reference sequence). The CDR3 consists of 13 residues. Trimming took off 6 bases at V and 5 bases at J, with 16 bases between the two ends. Here the CDR3 DNA reads TGCAGTGCCGACACAGGTGGGGGATATGGCTACACCTTC. It translates to CSADTGGGYGYTF.

The chain uses TRBV6-6 and TRBJ1-6; the D is unclear. Trimming left V 0 bases short and J 11 bases short, with 14 bases between. This CDR3 spans 15 amino acids. Germline loops: CDR1 MNHNY, CDR2 SVGAGI (reference sequence). Written as DNA, the CDR3 is TGTGCCAGCAGTTACTCCGAACGGGCTTTGACACCCCTCCACTTT. Protein: CASSYSERALTPLHF.

The chain joins TRBV12-3 or TRBV12-4 to TRBJ2-5, with a tentative D call TRBD1 (6 bases). V lost 7 bases to trimming and J lost 1 base, with 13 bases between them. The CDR3 has 14 residues. CDR3 region: CASTWTACQETQYF. CDR3 nucleotides: TGTGCCAGCACTTGGACAGCGTGCCAAGAGACCCAGTACTTC.